Sequencing of this TCR beta chain was carried out in a study of early T cells in non-severe SARS-CoV-2 infection. Across the study: Sequencing of bulk RNA from unsorted whole blood was done, without chain pairing.

TCRdb fed the 5' RACE reads into MiXCR, producing one record per CDR3 protein. Of about 55,000 distinct CDR3 sequences in the sample, under 8% were seen once. The TCR was taken from an adult who was a healthcare worker with PCR-confirmed SARS-CoV-2 infection or an uninfected control (not recorded which). The sample in question was whole blood, obtained at baseline.

This CDR3 reads CASSYWGRGTEAFF. The CDR3 region has the DNA TGTGCCAGCAGTTATTGGGGACGGGGCACTGAAGCTTTCTTT. The rearrangement links TRBV6-5 to TRBJ1-1; tentative D call: TRBD1 (5 bases). Germline V gives CDR1 MNHEY, CDR2 SVGAGI. With 3 bases removed from V and 4 bases from J, the gap between germline ends came to 12 bases. The CDR3 loop spans 14 amino acids.